A single sample gave rise to the 15 T cell receptor beta chains below, sequenced in a study of T cell responses to AZD1222 COVID-19 vaccine. The repertoire was sequenced with immunoSEQ multiplex PCR; TCRdb's copy has only in-frame clones and lacks some. The table shows 150,000 to 200,000 clones, with 94% occurring only once. This specimen consisted of peripheral blood, obtained on day 0 of AZD1222 vaccination. Every receptor here comes from an adult in good health.

The chain couples TRBV28 to TRBJ1-1; TRBD1 might be the D (5 bases). Germline loops: CDR1 MDHEN, CDR2 SYDVKM. The CDR3 contains 14 residues. V was cut by 7 bases and J by 1 base, with 13 bases left in between. DNA for the CDR3: TGTGCCAGCATCGGGGCGGCGGAGAACACTGAAGCTTTCTTT. Encoded protein: CASIGAAENTEAFF.

V and J are TRBV28 and TRBJ2-7; the match to TRBD2 covers 8 bases. This CDR3 comprises 14 residues. Germline lookup yields CDR1 MDHEN and CDR2 SYDVKM. The ends lost 4 bases at V and 7 bases at J; junction bases unmatched: 9. The CDR3 loop is CASSSFAGGREQYF. The CDR3 DNA sequence: TGTGCCAGCAGTTCCTTCGCGGGAGGTAGGGAGCAGTACTTC.

This sequence joins TRBV11-2 and TRBJ2-1, with 8 bases that match TRBD2. The CDR3 consists of 17 residues. Looked up from germline, CDR1 is SGHAT and CDR2 is FQNNGV. V shed 7 bases and J 8 bases; nucleotides not matched to a gene: 19. CDR3 region: CASTLGGAAGERDEQFF. The CDR3 coding sequence is TGTGCCAGCACCCTGGGGGGAGCAGCGGGAGAACGCGATGAGCAGTTCTTC.

The count of this clone is one. The chain combines TRBV28 with TRBJ1-3; D gene unclear. The CDR3 is 14 amino acids. The V and J ends lost 5 bases and 0 bases respectively, with 8 bases between them. Germline values: CDR1 MDHEN, CDR2 SYDVKM. The CDR3 sequence is CASSPLGSGNTIYF. The CDR3 DNA reads as TGTGCCAGCAGTCCCTTGGGCTCTGGAAACACCATATATTTT.

The gene calls are TRBV11-2 and TRBJ1-2; no reliable D call. Germline CDR1 and CDR2: SGHAT and FQNNGV. V shed 3 bases and J shed 3 bases, with 8 bases lying between them. This CDR3 spans 13 amino acids. The CDR3 spells CASSFFPDYGYTF. The CDR3 DNA sequence: TGTGCCAGCAGCTTTTTCCCCGACTATGGCTACACCTTC.

V gene TRBV9 combines with J gene TRBJ2-1; 9 bases agree with TRBD2. V shed 3 bases, J shed 2 bases, and the junction held 6 bases outside the gene matches. The CDR3 is made up of 16 amino acids. Per the germline V gene, CDR1 is SGDLS and CDR2 is YYNGEE. CDR3 coding DNA: TGTGCCAGCAGCGCCTCTCTAGCGGGGCCCTACAATGAGCAGTTCTTC. It translates to CASSASLAGPYNEQFF.

V usage is TRBV29-1 and J usage is TRBJ1-1; TRBD1 aligns across 7 bases. With 5 bases clipped from V and 8 bases from J, the junction kept 8 bases outside the gene matches. This CDR3 contains 12 residues. From germline, CDR1 is SQVTM and CDR2 ANQGSEA. The CDR3 reads CSVIEARGEAFF. CDR3 nucleotide sequence: TGCAGCGTTATCGAGGCCAGGGGGGAAGCTTTCTTT.

In this sample, this clone turned up a few times. The rearrangement links TRBV19 to TRBJ2-2; 8 bases map to TRBD2. Germline V CDR1 and CDR2: LNHDA, SQIVND (reference sequence). This CDR3 has 16 residues. Germline trimming cut 5 bases from V and 6 bases from J; bases unmatched to any gene: 11. CDR3 sequence (DNA): TGTGCCAGTAGTTCAGGAGCGGGAGTAGGTGCCGGGGAGCTGTTTTTT. Translation: CASSSGAGVGAGELFF.

This chain links TRBV5-4 with TRBJ1-1; D remains unclear. The CDR3 length is 15 residues. The germline V gene has CDR1 SGHNT and CDR2 YYREEE (reference sequence). With 0 bases removed from V and 0 bases from J, the gap between germline ends came to 9 bases. Here the CDR3 DNA reads TGTGCCAGCAGCTTGGGCAGCCCAATGAACACTGAAGCTTTCTTT. The encoded protein is CASSLGSPMNTEAFF.

This clone showed up just once. The rearrangement uses TRBV18 and TRBJ2-2; TRBD2 matches at 8 bases. Trimming cost V 2 bases and J 15 bases; bases outside gene matches: 11. CDR3 size: 14 residues. CDR1 and CDR2 from the germline V gene are KGHSH and LQKENI. As DNA, the CDR3 is TGTGCCAGCTCACCAATCGGAGCGGGAGAAGTTGTGTTTTTT. Translating gives CASSPIGAGEVVFF.

The chain uses TRBV27 and TRBJ2-1; D perhaps matches TRBD1 (6 bases). Per germline, CDR1 MNHEY and CDR2 SMNVEV (reference sequence). CDR3 length: 15 residues. The germline V and J ends were trimmed by 6 bases and 0 bases, with 12 bases remaining between them. This CDR3 reads CASRSLRGSYNEQFF. The DNA for the CDR3 is TGTGCCAGCAGATCCCTCAGGGGCTCCTACAATGAGCAGTTCTTC.

This rearrangement joins TRBV6-4 to TRBJ1-2; 8 bases are shared with TRBD1. The V gene's germline CDR1 is MRHNA and CDR2 SNTAGT. The CDR3 is made up of 15 amino acids. The V segment lost 4 bases and the J segment 8 bases; nucleotides outside the gene matches: 12. CDR3 protein: CASSVDGGTGKGYTF. In DNA, the CDR3 is TGTGCCAGCAGTGTTGACGGGGGGACAGGAAAGGGCTACACCTTC.

J is TRBJ1-1 and V is TRBV10-1; no clear D. Looked up from germline, CDR1 is WNHNN and CDR2 is SYGVQD (reference sequence). This CDR3 comprises 15 residues. The V and J ends lost 3 bases and 4 bases respectively, with 15 bases between them. The CDR3 reads CASSDHPGSGTEAFF. The CDR3 nucleotides read TGCGCCAGCAGTGACCACCCGGGGAGCGGCACTGAAGCTTTCTTT.

The V and J genes are TRBV28 and TRBJ1-1; TRBD1 aligns across 8 bases. After removal of 2 bases from V and 10 bases from J, the junction contained 6 bases not matched to a gene. CDR1 and CDR2 (germline): MDHEN, SYDVKM. The CDR3 totals 13 residues. CDR3 sequence reads: CASSLRQGLGAFF. In DNA form, the CDR3 reads TGTGCCAGCAGTTTACGACAGGGGTTAGGAGCTTTCTTT.

This clone is a singleton in its sample. The V call is TRBV12-3 or TRBV12-4, the J call TRBJ1-2; D uncertain. V lost 3 bases and J 2 bases, leaving 7 bases between the germline ends. The CDR3 runs 13 residues. For the CDR3, the DNA is TGTGCCAGCAGTTTGTCTGGGAACTATGGCTACACCTTC. It is translated as CASSLSGNYGYTF.